The clone carrying this TCR beta chain was seen only once. Its antigen remains unidentified. The sample originates from a study of T cell responses to AZD1222 COVID-19 vaccine. On the study more broadly: Investigators merged groups given second doses at roughly 4 or roughly 12 weeks. General study results and limits: Just five or six AZD1222 recipients were seropositive at baseline.

V was shortened by 2 bases and J by 5 bases, with 13 bases between the two germline ends. This CDR3 region has 14 residues. The germline gives CDR1 LGHNA, CDR2 YSLEER. Clones were sequenced by immunoSEQ multiplex PCR, and TCRdb holds only the in-frame ones, with some missing. The sample has around 130,000 clones; 70% to 90% are singletons. V and J are TRBV4-3 and TRBJ2-7; D may match TRBD1 or TRBD2 (5 bases each). This clonotype originated in an adult in good health. The starting material was peripheral blood, obtained on day 0 of AZD1222 vaccination. In DNA form, the CDR3 reads TGCGCCAGCAGCCAAAATGGGGGTTCGGACGAGCAGTACTTC. Translating gives CASSQNGGSDEQYF.